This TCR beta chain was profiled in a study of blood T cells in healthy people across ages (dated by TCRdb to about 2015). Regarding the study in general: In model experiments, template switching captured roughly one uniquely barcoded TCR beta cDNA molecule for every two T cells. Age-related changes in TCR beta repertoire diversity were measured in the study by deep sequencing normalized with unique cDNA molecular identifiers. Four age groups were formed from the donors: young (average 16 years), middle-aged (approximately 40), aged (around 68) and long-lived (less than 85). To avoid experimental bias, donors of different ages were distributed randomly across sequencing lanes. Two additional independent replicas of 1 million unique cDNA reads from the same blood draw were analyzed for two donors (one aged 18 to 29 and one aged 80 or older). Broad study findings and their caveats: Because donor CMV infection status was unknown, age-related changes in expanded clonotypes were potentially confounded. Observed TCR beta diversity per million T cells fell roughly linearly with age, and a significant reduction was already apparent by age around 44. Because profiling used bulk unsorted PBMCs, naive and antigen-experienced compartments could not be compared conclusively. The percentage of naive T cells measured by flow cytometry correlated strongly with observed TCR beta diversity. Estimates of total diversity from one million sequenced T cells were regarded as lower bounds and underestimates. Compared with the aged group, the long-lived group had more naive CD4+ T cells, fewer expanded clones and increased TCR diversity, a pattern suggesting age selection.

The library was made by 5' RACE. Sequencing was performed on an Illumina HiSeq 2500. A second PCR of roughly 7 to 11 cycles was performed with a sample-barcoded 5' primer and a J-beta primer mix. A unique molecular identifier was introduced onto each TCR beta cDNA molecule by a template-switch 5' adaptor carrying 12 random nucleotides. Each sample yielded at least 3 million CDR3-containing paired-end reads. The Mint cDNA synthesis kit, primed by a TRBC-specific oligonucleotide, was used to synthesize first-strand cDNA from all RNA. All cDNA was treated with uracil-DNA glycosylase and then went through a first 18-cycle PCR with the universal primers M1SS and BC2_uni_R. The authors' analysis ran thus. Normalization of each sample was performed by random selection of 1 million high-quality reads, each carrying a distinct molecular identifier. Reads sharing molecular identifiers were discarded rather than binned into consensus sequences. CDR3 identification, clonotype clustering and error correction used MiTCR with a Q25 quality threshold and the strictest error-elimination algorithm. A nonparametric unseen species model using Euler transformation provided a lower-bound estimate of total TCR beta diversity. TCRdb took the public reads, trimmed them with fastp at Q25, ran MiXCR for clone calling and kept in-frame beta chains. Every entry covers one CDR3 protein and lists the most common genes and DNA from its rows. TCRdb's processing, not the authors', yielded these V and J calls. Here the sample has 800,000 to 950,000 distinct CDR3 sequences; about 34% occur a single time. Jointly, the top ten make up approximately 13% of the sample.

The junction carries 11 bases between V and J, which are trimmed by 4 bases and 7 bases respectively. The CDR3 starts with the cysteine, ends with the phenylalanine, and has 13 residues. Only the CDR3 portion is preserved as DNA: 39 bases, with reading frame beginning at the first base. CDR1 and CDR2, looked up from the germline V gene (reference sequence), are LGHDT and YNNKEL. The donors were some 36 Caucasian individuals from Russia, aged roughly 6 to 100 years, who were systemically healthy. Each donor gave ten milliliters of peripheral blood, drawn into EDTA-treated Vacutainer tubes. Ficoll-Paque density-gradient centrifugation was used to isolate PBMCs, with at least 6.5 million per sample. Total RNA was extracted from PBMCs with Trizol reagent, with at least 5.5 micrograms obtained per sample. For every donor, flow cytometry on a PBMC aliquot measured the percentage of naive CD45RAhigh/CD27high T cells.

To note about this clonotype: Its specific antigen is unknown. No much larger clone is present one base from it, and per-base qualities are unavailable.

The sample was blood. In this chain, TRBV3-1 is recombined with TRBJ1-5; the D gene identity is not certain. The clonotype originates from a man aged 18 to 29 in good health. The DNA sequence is TGTGCCAGCAGCCGGAAAGGTGGGCAGCCCCAGCATTTT. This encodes CASSRKGGQPQHF.